Presented here are 2 T cell receptor beta chains from one specimen sequenced in a study of blood T cell repertoires in COVID-19. Clones were sequenced by immunoSEQ multiplex PCR, and TCRdb holds only the in-frame ones, with some missing. Among under 80,000 clones listed, more than 85% were seen once. The source material was peripheral blood. The receptor set was obtained from a man in his 70s with active or convalescent COVID-19.

The chain is built from TRBV3-1 (or the pseudogene TRBV3-2) and TRBJ2-3; 12 nucleotides line up with TRBD2. The CDR3 is 15 residues long. With V trimmed by 6 bases and J by 6 bases, 7 bases remained unmatched. Germline CDR1 reads LGHDT; CDR2 reads YNNKEL (reference sequence). CDR3 coding DNA: TGTGCCAGCAGACTAGCGGGAGGAAGCTGGGATACGCAGTATTTT. This translates into CASRLAGGSWDTQYF.

The count of this clone is one. The CDR3 region is CASSDSRDYGYTF. CDR3 nucleotide sequence: TGTGCCAGCAGTGATAGCAGAGACTATGGCTACACCTTC. This sequence joins TRBV6-1 and TRBJ1-2; no clear D gene. V was clipped by 3 bases and J by 3 bases, with 8 bases between them. This CDR3 comprises 13 residues. In germline, CDR1 is MNHNS, CDR2 SASEGT.